This T cell receptor beta chain emerged from a study of blood T cells in healthy people across ages. It was with a sample-barcoded 5' primer and a J-beta primer mix that a second PCR of roughly 7 to 12 cycles was run. Each cDNA molecule, via a template-switch adaptor with 12 random nucleotides, was tagged. Each CDR3 protein is one row after TCRdb ran MiXCR on the 5' RACE reads. The sample has over 1.5 million distinct CDR3 sequences, about 50% seen once. V trimming: 4 bases; J trimming: 8 bases; junction bases outside the gene matches: 7. The CDR3 length is 12 residues. Germline CDR1 is SQVTM and CDR2 is ANQGSEA. Findings and limits, study-wide: Nothing was known about donor CMV status, and this possibly confounded expanded clonotype changes. Estimates of total diversity, which came from one million sequenced T cells, were considered to be underestimates.

It was 8 to 10 milliliters of peripheral blood that were drawn from each donor. On this clonotype itself: Its target is unknown.

The source material was blood. The J gene is TRBJ1-2, the V gene TRBV29-1, with 7 bases lining up with TRBD1. The sequence came from a woman aged 40 to 50 in good health. The CDR3 DNA reads as TGCAGCGTTGGAAACCTACAGGGGGGCTACACCTTC. Translated: CSVGNLQGGYTF. The full variable domain, in which reference TRBV29-1 and TRBJ1-2 provide the parts outside the CDR3, is SAVISQKPSRDICQRGTSLTIQCQVDSQVTMMFWYRQQPGQSLTLIATANQGSEATYESGFVIDKFPISRPNLTFSTLTVSNMSPEDSSIYLCSVGNLQGGYTFGSGTRLTVV.